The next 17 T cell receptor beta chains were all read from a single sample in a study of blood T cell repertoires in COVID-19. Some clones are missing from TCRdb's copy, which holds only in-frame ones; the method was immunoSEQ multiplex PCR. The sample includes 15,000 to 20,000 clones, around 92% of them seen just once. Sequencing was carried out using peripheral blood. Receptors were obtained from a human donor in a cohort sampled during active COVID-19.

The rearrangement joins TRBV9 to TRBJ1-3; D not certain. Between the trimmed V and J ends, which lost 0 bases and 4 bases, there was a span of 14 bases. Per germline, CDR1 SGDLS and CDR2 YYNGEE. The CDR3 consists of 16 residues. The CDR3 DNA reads TGTGCCAGCAGCGTAGCTGACCCGGCGGGAGGAAACACCATATATTTT. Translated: CASSVADPAGGNTIYF.

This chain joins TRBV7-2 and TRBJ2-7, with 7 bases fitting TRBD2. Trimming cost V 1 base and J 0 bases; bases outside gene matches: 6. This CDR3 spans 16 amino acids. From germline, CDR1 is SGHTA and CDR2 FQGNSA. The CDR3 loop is CASSLGASGASYEQYF. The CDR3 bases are TGTGCCAGCAGCTTAGGGGCTAGCGGTGCCTCCTACGAGCAGTACTTC.

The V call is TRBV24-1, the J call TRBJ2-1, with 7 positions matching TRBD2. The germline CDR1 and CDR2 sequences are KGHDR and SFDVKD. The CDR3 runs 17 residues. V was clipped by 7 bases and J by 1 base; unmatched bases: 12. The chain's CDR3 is CATSHPAGDSSYNEQFF. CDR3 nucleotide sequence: TGTGCCACCAGCCACCCCGCGGGGGACTCATCCTACAATGAGCAGTTCTTC.

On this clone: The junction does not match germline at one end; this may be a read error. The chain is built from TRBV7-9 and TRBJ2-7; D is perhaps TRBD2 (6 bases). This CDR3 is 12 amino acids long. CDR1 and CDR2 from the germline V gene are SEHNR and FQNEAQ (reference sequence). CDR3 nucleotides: TGTGCCAGCAGCTGGGAGGTACAGGTCTTGAAGTTC. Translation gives CASSWEVQVLKF.

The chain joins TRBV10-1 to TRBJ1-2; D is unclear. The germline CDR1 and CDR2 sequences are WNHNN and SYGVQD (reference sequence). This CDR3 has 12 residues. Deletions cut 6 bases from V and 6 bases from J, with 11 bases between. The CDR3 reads CASSGLAHGYTF. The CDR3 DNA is TGCGCCAGCAGCGGACTGGCCCATGGCTACACCTTC.

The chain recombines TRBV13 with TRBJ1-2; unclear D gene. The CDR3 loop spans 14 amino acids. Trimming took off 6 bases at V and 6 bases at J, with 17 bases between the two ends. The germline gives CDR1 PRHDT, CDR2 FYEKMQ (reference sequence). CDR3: CASSIRGAWDGYTF. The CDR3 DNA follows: TGTGCCAGCAGTATCAGAGGAGCCTGGGATGGCTACACCTTC.

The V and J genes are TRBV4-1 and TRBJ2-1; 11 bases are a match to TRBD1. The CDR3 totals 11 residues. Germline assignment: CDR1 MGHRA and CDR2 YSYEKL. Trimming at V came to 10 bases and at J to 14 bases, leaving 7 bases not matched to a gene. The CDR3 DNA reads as TGCGCCACTAAGGGGGGACAGGGGGAGTTCTTC. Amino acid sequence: CATKGGQGEFF.

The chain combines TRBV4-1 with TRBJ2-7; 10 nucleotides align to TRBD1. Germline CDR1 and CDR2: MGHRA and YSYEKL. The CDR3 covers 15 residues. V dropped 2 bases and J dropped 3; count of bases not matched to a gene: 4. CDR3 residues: CASSQPGQGFYEQYF. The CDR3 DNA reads TGCGCCAGCAGCCAACCGGGACAGGGGTTCTACGAGCAGTACTTC.

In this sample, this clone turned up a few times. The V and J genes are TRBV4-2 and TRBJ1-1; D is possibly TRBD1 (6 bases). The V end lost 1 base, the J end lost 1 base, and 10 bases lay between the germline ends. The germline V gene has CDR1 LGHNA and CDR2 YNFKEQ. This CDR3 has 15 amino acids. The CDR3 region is CASSQGDISNTEAFF. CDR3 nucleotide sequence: TGTGCCAGCAGCCAAGGGGACATTTCGAACACTGAAGCTTTCTTT.

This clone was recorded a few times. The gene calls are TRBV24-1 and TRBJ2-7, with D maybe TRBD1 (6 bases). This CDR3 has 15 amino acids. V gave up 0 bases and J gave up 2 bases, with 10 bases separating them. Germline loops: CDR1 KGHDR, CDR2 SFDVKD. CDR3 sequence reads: CATSDLQGLPYEQYF. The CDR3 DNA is TGTGCCACCAGTGATTTGCAGGGGCTCCCCTACGAGCAGTACTTC.

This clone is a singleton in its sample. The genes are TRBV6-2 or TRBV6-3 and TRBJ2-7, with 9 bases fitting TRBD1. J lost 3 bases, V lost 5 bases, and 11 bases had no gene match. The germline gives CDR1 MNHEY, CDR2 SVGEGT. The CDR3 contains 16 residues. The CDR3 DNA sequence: TGTGCCAGCAGTCTCTCGGGACAGGGTTGGTTCTACGAGCAGTACTTC. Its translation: CASSLSGQGWFYEQYF.

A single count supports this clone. The CDR3 DNA reads TGCGCCAGCGCCGAAGTTCTTCAGGGGTACACTGAAGCTTTCTTT. Amino acids: CASAEVLQGYTEAFF. The V gene is TRBV5-1, the J gene TRBJ1-1; D may be TRBD1 (6 bases). The CDR3 sequence is 15 residues long. Germline V lookup: CDR1 SGHRS, CDR2 YFSETQ. The V end was cut by 7 bases, the J end by 3 bases, with 19 bases between.

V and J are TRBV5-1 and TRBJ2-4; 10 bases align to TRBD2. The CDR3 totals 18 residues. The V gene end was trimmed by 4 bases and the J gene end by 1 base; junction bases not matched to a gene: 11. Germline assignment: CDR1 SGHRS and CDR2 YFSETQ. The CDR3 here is CASSGGLAGGNAKNIQYF. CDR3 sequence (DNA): TGCGCCAGCAGCGGTGGCTTAGCGGGAGGAAACGCCAAAAACATTCAGTACTTC.

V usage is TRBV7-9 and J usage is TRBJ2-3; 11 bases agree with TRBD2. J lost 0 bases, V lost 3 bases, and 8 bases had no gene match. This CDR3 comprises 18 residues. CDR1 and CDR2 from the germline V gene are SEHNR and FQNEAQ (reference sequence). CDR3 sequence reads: CASSFPVRLAGSTDTQYF. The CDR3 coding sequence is TGTGCCAGCAGCTTCCCGGTCCGACTAGCGGGGAGCACAGATACGCAGTATTTT.

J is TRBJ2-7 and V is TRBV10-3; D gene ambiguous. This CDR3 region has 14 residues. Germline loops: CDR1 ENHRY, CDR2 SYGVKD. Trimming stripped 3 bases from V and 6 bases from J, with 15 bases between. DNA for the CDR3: TGTGCCATCAGTGATATATCGCCCCCACTCGAGCAGTACTTC. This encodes CAISDISPPLEQYF.

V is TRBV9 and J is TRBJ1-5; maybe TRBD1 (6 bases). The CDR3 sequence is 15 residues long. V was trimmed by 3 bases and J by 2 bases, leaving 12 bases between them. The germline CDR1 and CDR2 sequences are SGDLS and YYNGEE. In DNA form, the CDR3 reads TGTGCCAGCAGCGACAGGGCTGAGGGCAATCAGCCCCAGCATTTT. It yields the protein CASSDRAEGNQPQHF.

CDR3 coding DNA: TGTGCCAGGACAGCGGGAGCGAGCTCCTACGAGCAGTACTTC. Its translation is CARTAGASSYEQYF. The chain couples TRBV4-2 to TRBJ2-7; the match to TRBD2 covers 8 bases. Germline CDR1 reads LGHNA; CDR2 reads YNFKEQ. The CDR3 extends over 14 amino acids. J gave up 0 bases and V 9 bases, and 7 bases lay outside the gene matches.